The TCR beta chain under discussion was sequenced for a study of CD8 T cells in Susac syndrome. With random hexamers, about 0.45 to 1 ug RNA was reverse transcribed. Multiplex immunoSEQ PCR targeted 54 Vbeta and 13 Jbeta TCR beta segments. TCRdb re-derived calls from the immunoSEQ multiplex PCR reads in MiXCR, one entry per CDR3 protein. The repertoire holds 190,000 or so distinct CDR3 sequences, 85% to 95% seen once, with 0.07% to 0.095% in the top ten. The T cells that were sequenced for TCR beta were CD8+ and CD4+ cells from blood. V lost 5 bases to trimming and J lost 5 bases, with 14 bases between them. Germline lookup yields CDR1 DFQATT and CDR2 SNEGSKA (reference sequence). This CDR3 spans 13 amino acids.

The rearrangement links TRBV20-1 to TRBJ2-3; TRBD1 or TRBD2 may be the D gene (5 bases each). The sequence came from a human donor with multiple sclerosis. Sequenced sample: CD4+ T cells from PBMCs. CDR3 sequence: CSAGRGAEDTQYF. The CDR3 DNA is TGCAGTGCTGGTCGAGGGGCGGAAGATACGCAGTATTTT.